These 19 T cell receptor beta chains were sequenced from one sample in a study of OX40 agonist ivuxolimab in advanced cancers. Measured with immunoSEQ multiplex PCR; TCRdb has only the in-frame clones, and not every one. The data show 55,000 to 65,000 clones, with around 84% seen just once and approximately 2% held by the top ten. The input for sequencing was CD4+ or CD8+ T cells sorted from blood, taken in a trial of the OX40 agonist ivuxolimab. These receptors were obtained from an adult with an advanced solid tumor such as melanoma, head and neck, liver or kidney cancer.

The chain combines TRBV28 with TRBJ2-7; D remains unclear. V lost 8 bases to trimming and J lost 3 bases, with 14 bases between them. The CDR3 extends over 13 amino acids. From germline, CDR1 is MDHEN and CDR2 SYDVKM. CDR3 DNA sequence: TGTGCCAGCGGCGACCGAGCTTACTACGAGCAGTACTTC. Amino acid sequence: CASGDRAYYEQYF. Full variable domain (rest looked up from reference TRBV28 and TRBJ2-7): DVKVTQSSRYLVKRTGEKVFLECVQDMDHENMFWYRQDPGLGLRLIYFSYDVKMKEKGDIPEGYSVSREKKERFSLILESASTNQTSMYLCASGDRAYYEQYFGPGTRLTVT.

The V and J genes are TRBV5-1 and TRBJ1-2; unclear D gene. CDR1 and CDR2 from the germline V gene are SGHRS and YFSETQ. This CDR3 is 14 amino acids long. V gave up 3 bases and J gave up 2 bases, with 11 bases separating them. CDR3 amino acids: CASSSAQVNYGYTF. The DNA of the CDR3 is TGCGCCAGCAGCTCCGCTCAGGTGAACTATGGCTACACCTTC. The whole variable domain, filled in from reference TRBV5-1 and TRBJ1-2, reads KAGVTQTPRYLIKTRGQQVTLSCSPISGHRSVSWYQQTPGQGLQFLFEYFSETQRNKGNFPGRFSGRQFSNSRSEMNVSTLELGDSALYLCASSSAQVNYGYTFGSGTRLTVV.

The chain recombines TRBV27 with TRBJ2-1, with no clear D. Trimming took off 4 bases at V and 3 bases at J, with 19 bases between the two ends. This CDR3 has 17 residues. Germline V gives CDR1 MNHEY, CDR2 SMNVEV (reference sequence). The CDR3 DNA is TGTGCCAGCAGTTCTCTTGAGTCGTATGGGATCTACAATGAGCAGTTCTTC. Residues: CASSSLESYGIYNEQFF.

The count of this clone is one. J is TRBJ1-1 and V is TRBV10-3; tentatively, D is TRBD1 (6 bases). Trimming pared 3 bases from V and 0 bases from J, leaving 23 bases between. Germline CDR1 is ENHRY and CDR2 is SYGVKD. There are 19 residues in the CDR3. The chain's CDR3 is CAISDSTARGGGMNTEAFF. CDR3 DNA: TGTGCCATCAGTGACTCCACCGCCCGGGGAGGGGGTATGAACACTGAAGCTTTCTTT.

The rearrangement joins TRBV30 to TRBJ2-6; D gene unclear. With 2 bases removed from V and 0 bases from J, the gap between germline ends came to 5 bases. Germline lookup yields CDR1 GTSNPN and CDR2 SVGIG (reference sequence). This CDR3 spans 14 amino acids. CDR3 in amino acids: CAWSTSSGANVLTF. CDR3 sequence (DNA): TGTGCCTGGAGTACGAGCTCTGGGGCCAACGTCCTGACTTTC.

The chain carries TRBV29-1 and TRBJ1-2; tentatively, D is TRBD1 (5 bases). There are 13 residues in the CDR3. Germline V CDR1 and CDR2: SQVTM, ANQGSEA. Here the CDR3 DNA reads TGCAGTGCCCGGGACGGAGCTAACTATGGCTACACCTTC. This translates into CSARDGANYGYTF. Full variable domain (outside the CDR3, taken from reference TRBV29-1 and TRBJ1-2): SAVISQKPSRDICQRGTSLTIQCQVDSQVTMMFWYRQQPGQSLTLIATANQGSEATYESGFVIDKFPISRPNLTFSTLTVSNMSPEDSSIYLCSARDGANYGYTFGSGTRLTVV.

This chain joins TRBV2 and TRBJ2-5; possibly TRBD1 or TRBD2 for D (7 bases each). This CDR3 has 17 residues. Germline values: CDR1 SNHLY, CDR2 FYNNEI. V was cut by 6 bases and J by 5 bases, with 25 bases left in between. The CDR3 DNA reads as TGTGCCAGCAGATTCGTGGCTAGCGGCCTGGGACAGGAGACCCAGTACTTC. Its translation: CASRFVASGLGQETQYF.

J is TRBJ2-1 and V is TRBV5-4; D unresolved. CDR3 size: 12 residues. CDR1 is SGHNT and CDR2 is YYREEE in the germline V gene (reference sequence). Trimming removed 1 base from V and 5 bases from J, with 4 bases in between. As DNA, the CDR3 is TGTGCCAGCAGCTTGCTTAACAATGAGCAGTTCTTC. This sequence encodes CASSLLNNEQFF. The whole variable domain, remainder taken from reference TRBV5-4 and TRBJ2-1, is ETGVTQSPTHLIKTRGQQVTLRCSSQSGHNTVSWYQQALGQGPQFIFQYYREEENGRGNFPPRFSGLQFPNYSSELNVNALELDDSALYLCASSLLNNEQFFGPGTRLTVL.

The CDR3 sequence is CASSLGTVIYEQYF. CDR3 DNA: TGTGCCAGCAGCTTAGGTACAGTGATCTACGAGCAGTACTTC. This chain connects TRBV7-8 to TRBJ2-7; D uncertain. The CDR3 contains 14 residues. The V and J ends lost 1 base and 3 bases respectively, with 10 bases between them. CDR1 is SGHVS and CDR2 is FQNEAQ in the germline V gene.

The chain's CDR3 is CASSSGPSSYEQYF. The DNA of the CDR3 is TGTGCCAGCAGTTCAGGACCAAGCTCCTACGAGCAGTACTTC. The chain combines TRBV11-3 with TRBJ2-7, with D unclear. The germline CDR1 and CDR2 sequences are SGHNT and YENEEA. Trimming shortened V by 6 bases and J by 0 bases, and 12 bases separated the two germline ends. The CDR3 contains 14 residues. The full variable domain, in which reference TRBV11-3 and TRBJ2-7 provide the parts outside the CDR3, is EAGVVQSPRYKIIEKKQPVAFWCNPISGHNTLYWYLQNLGQGPELLIRYENEEAVDDSQLPKDRFSAERLKGVDSTLKIQPAELGDSAVYLCASSSGPSSYEQYFGPGTRLTVT.

The chain carries TRBV7-9 and TRBJ2-3, with a weak D call TRBD2 (5 bases). The germline V gene has CDR1 SEHNR and CDR2 FQNEAQ (reference sequence). CDR3 size: 17 residues. V dropped 4 bases and J dropped 2 bases, with 19 bases sitting between them. The chain's CDR3 is CASSSTRAGNYTDTQYF. CDR3 in DNA: TGTGCCAGCAGCTCCACCCGGGCCGGGAATTACACAGATACGCAGTATTTT.

This chain links TRBV28 with TRBJ1-4; 10 bases fit TRBD1. The germline gives CDR1 MDHEN, CDR2 SYDVKM. V shed 6 bases and J 5 bases; nucleotides not matched to a gene: 9. The CDR3 is 16 residues long. CDR3 sequence (DNA): TGTGCCAGCAGCGTCACCGGGACAGGGGTAAATGAAAAACTGTTTTTT. This encodes CASSVTGTGVNEKLFF.

The chain uses TRBV7-6 and TRBJ2-1, with 16 positions matching TRBD2. J was trimmed by 1 base and V by 3 bases; bases with no gene match: 9. CDR1 is SGHVS and CDR2 is FNYEAQ in the germline V gene. This CDR3 contains 20 residues. In nucleotides, the CDR3 is TGTGCCAGCAGCTTCCGCCCCGGGACTAGCGGGGGGGCTTCCTACAATGAGCAGTTCTTC. It codes for CASSFRPGTSGGASYNEQFF. Filled out from reference TRBV7-6 and TRBJ2-1, the complete variable domain reads GAGVSQSPRYKVTKRGQDVALRCDPISGHVSLYWYRQALGQGPEFLTYFNYEAQQDKSGLPNDRFSAERPEGSISTLTIQRTEQRDSAMYRCASSFRPGTSGGASYNEQFFGPGTRLTVL.

J is TRBJ2-2 and V is TRBV12-5, with 10 nucleotides matching TRBD1. Germline-derived CDR1 and CDR2 are LGHNT and FRNRAP. There are 15 residues in the CDR3. The ends lost 5 bases at V and 4 bases at J; junction bases unmatched: 4. The DNA of the CDR3 is TGTGCTAGTGGTCAAGACAGGGGGCTCACCGGGGAGCTGTTTTTT. It encodes CASGQDRGLTGELFF.

The rearrangement links TRBV25-1 to TRBJ2-7; D unresolved. The V end was cut by 9 bases, the J end by 5 bases, with 2 bases between. Germline CDR1 is MGHDK and CDR2 is SYGVNS. The CDR3 spans 8 residues. The chain's CDR3 is CARNEQYF. The CDR3 coding sequence is TGTGCCAGGAACGAGCAGTACTTC.

This clone has just a few counts. This sequence joins TRBV6-5 and TRBJ1-2, with TRBD1 as a possible D gene (6 bases). Germline V CDR1 and CDR2: MNHEY, SVGAGI. V was trimmed by 5 bases and J by 5 bases, leaving 9 bases between them. The CDR3 contains 12 residues. The CDR3 loop reads CASSEQGYGYTF. The CDR3 region has the DNA TGTGCCAGCAGTGAACAGGGTTATGGCTACACCTTC.

This chain connects TRBV6-6 to TRBJ1-1; D ambiguous. Germline-derived CDR1 and CDR2 are MNHNY and SVGAGI (reference sequence). Deletions cut 2 bases from V and 8 bases from J, with 15 bases between. This CDR3 region has 14 residues. The CDR3 loop reads CASSYDPKTGEAFF. CDR3 DNA sequence: TGTGCCAGCAGTTACGACCCCAAAACTGGGGAAGCTTTCTTT.

Points on this clone: This sample includes further DNA sequences coding for the same CDR3. The genes are TRBV15 and TRBJ2-5; TRBD2 matches at 11 bases. Germline CDR1 reads LNHNV; CDR2 reads YYDKDF (reference sequence). Trimming cost V 1 base and J 2 bases; bases outside gene matches: 3. The CDR3 has 16 residues. DNA for the CDR3: TGTGCCACCAGCAGAGCCGGGACTAGCGGACAAGAGACCCAGTACTTC. Protein product: CATSRAGTSGQETQYF.

The chain links TRBV28 to TRBJ1-4, with D maybe TRBD1 (6 bases). Germline V gives CDR1 MDHEN, CDR2 SYDVKM. Deletions cut 5 bases from V and 7 bases from J, with 17 bases between. The CDR3 contains 15 residues. This CDR3 is CASSPGGGPTEKLFF. The CDR3, as DNA: TGTGCCAGCAGTCCCGGGGGGGGCCCCACTGAAAAACTGTTTTTT.